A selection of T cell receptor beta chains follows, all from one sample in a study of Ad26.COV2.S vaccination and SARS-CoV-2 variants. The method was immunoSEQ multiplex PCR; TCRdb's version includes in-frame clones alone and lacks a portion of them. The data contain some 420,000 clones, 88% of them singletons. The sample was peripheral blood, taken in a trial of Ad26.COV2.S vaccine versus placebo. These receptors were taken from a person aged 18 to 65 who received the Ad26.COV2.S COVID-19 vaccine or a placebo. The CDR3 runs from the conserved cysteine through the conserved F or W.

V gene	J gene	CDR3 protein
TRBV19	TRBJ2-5	CASSLAPGGETQYF
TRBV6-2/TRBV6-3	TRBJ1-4	CASSSGAGGEKLFF
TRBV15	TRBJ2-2	CATSRDSARASGELFF
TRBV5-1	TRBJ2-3	CASSLDAVGTDTQYF
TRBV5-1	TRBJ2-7	CASSLVPGSYEQYF
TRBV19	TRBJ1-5	CAIARDRNQPQHF
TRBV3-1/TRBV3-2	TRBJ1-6	CASSQDEGLRDSPLHF
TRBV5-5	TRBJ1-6	CASSGRIVDSPLHF
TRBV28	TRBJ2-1	CASVPAGGPPEQFF
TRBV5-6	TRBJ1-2	CASSLSRAYYGYTF
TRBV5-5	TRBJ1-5	CASSYDIGQQPQHF
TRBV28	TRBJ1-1	CASSFPAREAFF